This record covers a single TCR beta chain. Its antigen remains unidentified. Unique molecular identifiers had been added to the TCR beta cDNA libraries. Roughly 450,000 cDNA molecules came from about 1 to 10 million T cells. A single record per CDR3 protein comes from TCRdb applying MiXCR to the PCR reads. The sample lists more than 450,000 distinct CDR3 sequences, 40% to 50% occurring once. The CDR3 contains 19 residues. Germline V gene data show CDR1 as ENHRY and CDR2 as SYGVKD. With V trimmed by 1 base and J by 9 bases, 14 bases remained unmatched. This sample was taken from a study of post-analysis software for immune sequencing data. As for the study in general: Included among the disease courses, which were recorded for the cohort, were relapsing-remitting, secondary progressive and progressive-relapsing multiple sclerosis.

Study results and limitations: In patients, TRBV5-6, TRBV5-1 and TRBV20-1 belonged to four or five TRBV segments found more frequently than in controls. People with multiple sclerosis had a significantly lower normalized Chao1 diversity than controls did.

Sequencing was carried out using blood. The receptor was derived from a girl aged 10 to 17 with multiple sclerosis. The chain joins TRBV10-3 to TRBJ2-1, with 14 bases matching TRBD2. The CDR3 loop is CAISEFEGTSGSRVFEQFF. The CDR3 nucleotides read TGTGCCATCAGTGAGTTCGAGGGGACTAGCGGGAGCAGAGTGTTTGAGCAGTTCTTC.